This entry is about one T cell receptor beta chain. The data originate from a study of CD4 and CD8 cells across lung adenocarcinoma regions. TCRdb re-called the PCR reads through MiXCR, storing one row per CDR3 protein. The sample lists about 20,000 distinct CDR3 sequences; approximately 50% were seen once. Germline V lookup: CDR1 SGHTA, CDR2 FQGTGA. The CDR3 consists of 16 residues. Trimming cost V 5 bases and J 0 bases, with 11 bases left between them. The patients had localized lung adenocarcinoma, a non-small cell subtype. The sequencing sample was made of CD8+ T cells from the center of a lung tumor. The rearrangement links TRBV7-3 to TRBJ2-6; D is undetermined. The sequence came from a female donor with lung adenocarcinoma. The CD4 and CD8 labels of this study may be unreliable. The DNA of the CDR3 is TGTGCCAGCAGCATGATGGCCCTCTCTGGGGCCAACGTCCTGACTTTC. Its translation: CASSMMALSGANVLTF.